This TCR beta chain was retrieved from a study of blood T cell repertoires in COVID-19. The wider study: Samples representing acute and convalescent COVID-19 were sourced from the United States, Italy and Spain.

Of note for this clone: This CDR3 is also generated by other DNA sequences in the sample.

CDR3 length: 14 residues. Trimming removed 1 base at V and 4 bases at J, with 8 bases between. CDR1 and CDR2 from the germline V gene are SGHTA and FQGNSA. Per the authors' pipeline: Reference gene primer amplification in the assay estimated nucleated cell counts. Data came from immunoSEQ multiplex PCR; TCRdb stores just in-frame clones and leaves some out. The DNA gave D and trimming, while V, J and clone size come from that table. The profile shows under 250,000 clones, approximately 90% of them singletons. Enrolled during active infection, Seattle patients were then followed longitudinally. This TCR was sampled from a man younger than 40 with COVID-19, enrolled during active disease. The V call is TRBV7-2, the J call TRBJ2-1; the D is unclear. Sequenced sample: peripheral blood. CDR3 DNA: TGTGCCAGCAGCTTAGGAACAGCTTACAATGAGCAGTTCTTC. Protein product: CASSLGTAYNEQFF.